The rows below give T cell receptor beta chains drawn from one sample of a study of blood T cell repertoires in COVID-19. Clones were sequenced by immunoSEQ multiplex PCR, and TCRdb holds only the in-frame ones, with some missing. The sample carries 90,000 to 120,000 clones, around 64% recorded once. Input material: peripheral blood. Receptors were obtained from a woman aged 40 to 55 with acute or convalescent COVID-19. Each CDR3 is given with its conserved first and last residue. D genes are given only for firm matches. The size of a clone is reported for some rows only, either as once, few or many, or as a class for expanded clones.

-,TRBV4-3,TRBD1,TRBJ2-3,15,CASSQGTGGTDTQYF,TGCGCCAGCAGCCAAGGGACAGGGGGGACAGATACGCAGTATTTT
-,TRBV9,-,TRBJ2-1,15,CASSVTGKLYNEQFF,TGTGCCAGCAGCGTGACCGGGAAACTATACAATGAGCAGTTCTTC
-,TRBV7-9,-,TRBJ1-4,12,CASSQTKVKLFF,TGTGCCAGCAGTCAGACTAAGGTAAAACTGTTTTTT
-,TRBV7-9,TRBD2,TRBJ2-1,16,CASSSFSGGLNNEQFF,TGTGCCAGCAGCTCATTTAGCGGGGGCCTCAACAATGAGCAGTTCTTC
-,TRBV7-2,-,TRBJ2-1,11,CAVRGYNEQFF,TGTGCAGTTAGGGGATACAATGAGCAGTTCTTC
few,TRBV5-4,-,TRBJ2-1,17,CASSLGGVRETYNEQFF,TGTGCCAGCAGCTTGGGGGGGGTTAGGGAGACCTACAATGAGCAGTTCTTC
-,TRBV7-2,-,TRBJ2-7,13,CASSLGRGRVQYF,TGTGCCAGCAGCTTAGGCAGGGGTAGGGTGCAGTACTTC
-,TRBV12-5,-,TRBJ2-5,14,CASGLAAAAETQYF,TGTGCTAGTGGTTTGGCAGCGGCGGCAGAGACCCAGTACTTC
-,TRBV5-1,-,TRBJ1-2,14,CASSRPGVDYGYTF,TGCGCCAGCAGCAGGCCAGGGGTGGACTATGGCTACACCTTC
-,TRBV18,-,TRBJ2-3,14,CASSLRGGADTQYF,TGTGCCAGCTCACTAAGGGGGGGCGCAGATACGCAGTATTTT
few,TRBV5-1,-,TRBJ1-1,15,CASSLGGTPNTEAFF,TGCGCCAGCAGCTTGGGGGGGACACCGAACACTGAAGCTTTCTTT
-,TRBV4-3,-,TRBJ2-7,14,CASSPQWGSYEQYF,TGCGCCAGCAGCCCCCAGTGGGGCAGCTACGAGCAGTACTTC
many,TRBV10-3,-,TRBJ2-7,15,CAISEGTSGSYEQYF,TGTGCCATCAGTGAGGGCACGTCGGGCTCCTACGAGCAGTACTTC
-,TRBV5-4,TRBD2,TRBJ2-3,14,CASSLTSGTDTQYF,TGTGCCAGCAGCTTGACTAGCGGCACAGATACGCAGTATTTT
few,TRBV9,-,TRBJ2-3,15,CASSTTSVPTDTQYF,TGTGCCAGCAGCACGACTAGTGTGCCCACAGATACGCAGTATTTT
-,TRBV5-1,-,TRBJ2-3,15,CASSLETVTTDTQYF,TGCGCCAGCAGCTTGGAGACAGTCACCACAGATACGCAGTATTTT
-,TRBV6-6,-,TRBJ2-5,13,CASSSLAGETQYF,TGTGCCAGCAGTTCCCTAGCAGGCGAGACCCAGTACTTC
few,TRBV7-3,TRBD2,TRBJ2-1,15,CASSRLASSYNEQFF,TGTGCCAGCAGCCGACTAGCGAGCTCCTACAATGAGCAGTTCTTC
-,TRBV5-1,TRBD2,TRBJ2-2,16,CASSGSGGAETGELFF,TGCGCCAGCAGCGGGAGCGGGGGCGCGGAGACCGGGGAGCTGTTTTTT
-,TRBV9,-,TRBJ1-3,15,CASSATGSPGNTIYF,TGTGCCAGCAGCGCTACAGGCTCGCCTGGAAACACCATATATTTT
-,TRBV30,-,TRBJ1-4,13,CAYTGQLNEKLFF,TGTGCCTACACCGGACAGCTTAATGAAAAACTGTTTTTT
-,TRBV9,-,TRBJ2-2,17,CASSTRAVGQNTGELFF,TGTGCCAGCAGCACTCGTGCCGTGGGACAAAACACCGGGGAGCTGTTTTTT
many,TRBV2,TRBD2,TRBJ2-5,14,CASSEPGGQETQYF,TGTGCCAGCAGTGAACCGGGGGGGCAAGAGACCCAGTACTTC
-,TRBV4-2,-,TRBJ1-6,14,CASSQAQGGSPLHF,TGTGCCAGCAGCCAAGCGCAGGGCGGTTCACCCCTCCACTTT
-,TRBV29-1,TRBD1,TRBJ2-3,14,CSVEGGQGADTQYF,TGCAGCGTTGAAGGTGGACAGGGAGCCGATACGCAGTATTTT
-,TRBV13,TRBD1,TRBJ1-1,14,CASSLDRGNTEAFF,TGTGCCAGCAGCCTCGACAGGGGGAACACTGAAGCTTTCTTT
-,TRBV3-1/TRBV3-2,-,TRBJ2-4,12,CASSQDWYIQYF,TGTGCCAGCAGCCAGGACTGGTACATTCAGTACTTC
few,TRBV10-2,-,TRBJ2-1,11,CASSPINEQFF,TGCGCCAGCAGCCCAATCAATGAGCAGTTCTTC
-,TRBV5-1,TRBD1,TRBJ2-1,15,CASSFRTGVNNEQFF,TGCGCCAGCAGCTTTAGGACAGGGGTCAATAATGAGCAGTTCTTC
-,TRBV5-4,TRBD2,TRBJ2-3,18,CASSLGGGAGGLVDTQYF,TGTGCCAGCAGCTTGGGAGGAGGGGCGGGGGGCCTGGTAGATACGCAGTATTTT
-,TRBV6-4,-,TRBJ2-1,14,CASSEASIQGEQFF,TGTGCCAGCAGTGAGGCCTCAATCCAGGGTGAGCAGTTCTTC
-,TRBV11-2,TRBD1,TRBJ1-1,14,CASSSQGMNTEAFF,TGTGCCAGCAGCTCACAGGGGATGAACACTGAAGCTTTCTTT
few,TRBV5-1,-,TRBJ2-2,14,CASSLDTNTGELFF,TGCGCCAGCAGCTTGGATACGAACACCGGGGAGCTGTTTTTT
-,TRBV15,-,TRBJ1-4,13,CATSRSSNEKLFF,TGTGCCACCAGCAGATCTTCGAATGAAAAACTGTTTTTT
-,TRBV5-1,-,TRBJ2-3,15,CASSLAGGPADTQYF,TGCGCCAGCAGCTTGGCCGGGGGGCCTGCAGATACGCAGTATTTT
-,TRBV3-1/TRBV3-2,-,TRBJ2-1,11,CASSQWTEQFF,TGTGCCAGCAGCCAATGGACAGAGCAGTTCTTC
-,TRBV6-6,-,TRBJ1-6,15,CASSRRTVDNSPLHF,TGTGCCAGCAGTCGGAGGACAGTAGATAATTCACCCCTCCACTTT
many,TRBV5-1,-,TRBJ1-6,15,CASSLAGGTNSPLHF,TGCGCCAGCAGCTTGGCGGGGGGGACTAATTCACCCCTCCACTTT
-,TRBV5-4,-,TRBJ1-1,13,CASSLWGNTEAFF,TGTGCCAGCAGCTTGTGGGGCAACACTGAAGCTTTCTTT
few,TRBV5-4,-,TRBJ2-7,15,CASSLDLDSLGEQYF,TGTGCCAGCAGCTTGGATCTGGACAGTCTGGGCGAGCAGTACTTC